One TCR beta chain is described in this entry. Its antigen target is currently unknown. Qualities for individual bases were not recorded, and no much larger clone is one base off. Taken from the germline V gene (reference sequence), the CDR1 and CDR2 loops are MNHNY and SVGAGI. V is cut by 2 bases and J by 1 base, and the space between the germline ends is 9 bases. Taken from cysteine to phenylalanine, the CDR3 has 15 residues. Left in the record is the CDR3 DNA by itself, 45 bases read in frame from the first base. The CDR3 regions of human TCRbeta chains were analyzed by immunosequencing. Under the source paper's analysis protocol: Repertoire TCRs were matched against a reference library of SARS-CoV-2-specific TCRs generated with the MIRA antigen-specificity platform. Breadth was defined as the fraction of unique TCRs that were SARS-CoV-2-associated, and depth was defined as the fraction of total T cells that were SARS-CoV-2-associated. Using the MIRA data, each spike-specific TCR was assigned both to the spike region to which the TCR was reactive and to a CD4 or CD8 class. Log10-transformed breadth and depth values were compared by one-way ANOVA with Sidak's multiple comparisons tests. TCRdb obtained this table from immuneACCESS and retained in-frame rearrangements with V and J assigned. These tables miss some clones; where compared with another copy, unresolved V genes account for less than half of the shortfall, and the remainder is unexplained. V and J calls plus clone size are reproduced from that table; the DNA served to infer D and trimming. The sample includes about 150,000 clones, with around 93% observed a single time. The ten most abundant clones make up 3% to 4% of the sample.

The intended sense of this specimen's time point label: about 28 days (+/-7) after the second vaccine dose. AZD1222 recipients with second doses at about 4 weeks or about 12 weeks were pooled, because spike-specific TCR depth and breadth did not differ between schedules. The vaccinee samples were drawn from two UK trials, COV001 and COV002, one of which was a single-blind randomized controlled phase 2/3 trial testing AZD1222 (ChAdOx1 nCoV-19) in healthy adults. Trial participant PBMC samples were collected at day 0 and day 28 after the second dose for TCRbeta chain sequencing. The data were obtained in a study of T cell responses to AZD1222 COVID-19 vaccine (dated by TCRdb to the early 2020s). At the level of the whole study: TCR sequencing was performed for about 240 trial participants, of whom around 200 were given two doses of AZD1222 and around 26 were given two doses of MenACWY control vaccine. Trial participants were enrolled by age into subgroups of 18-55, 56-69 and 70-plus years, and around 150, 28 and 57 TCR-sequenced participants, respectively, were included in these subgroups. The investigation overall reported the following: Participants were mostly white British, with more females than males. The authors suggested clonal diversity may have been underestimated. Reportedly, close to half of the unique spike-specific TCRs recognized epitopes lying outside the regions that are mutated in the B.1.351 and B.1.1.7 variants. After two AZD1222 doses, spike-specific TCR breadth and depth were significantly higher than at day 0 and than in MenACWY recipients. In the small 56-69-year group, the increase in depth fell short of significance, most likely because of low power. CD4 TCRs associated with the vaccine covered the entire spike protein, and the dominant responses were in regions 160-218 and 743-854. Because no samples from the day 14 peak response were available, repertoires could be characterized only after the peak T cell response. Conclusions about previously exposed vaccinees are limited because only six or seven AZD1222 recipients were SARS-CoV-2 seropositive at baseline.

The receptor comes from an adult who received the AZD1222 COVID-19 vaccine. Material: peripheral blood, obtained 28 days after the second AZD1222 dose. The chain uses TRBV6-6 and TRBJ1-5; the D gene remains uncertain. In nucleotide form, the sequence is TGTGCCAGCAGTTACGGAGGTATGAGCAATCAGCCCCAGCATTTT. It translates to CASSYGGMSNQPQHF.